This T cell receptor (beta chain) stems from a study of beta chain features in type 1 diabetes. Study results and limitations: The naive, central memory and Treg TCRB repertoires looked more alike in patients than they did in healthy donors. Cells that show high TCR expression could be over-represented by cDNA sequencing. Type 1 diabetes patients had moderately but significantly shorter TCRB CDR3s in all four CD4+ subsets.

Expressed TCRB transcripts got sequenced, as all isolated RNA was reverse transcribed. Here immunoSEQ multiplex PCR was the method, and the copy in TCRdb shows in-frame clones only, minus some. Of about 740,000 clones in the sample, about an eighth were seen once. Post-sort purity exceeded 95% for all sorted populations. Germline CDR1 is SEHNR and CDR2 is FQNEAQ (reference sequence). Deletions cut 3 bases from V and 10 bases from J, with 12 bases between. CDR3 length: 12 amino acids. Notes on this clone: Its specificity is unknown.

The sequencing input was naive CD4+ T cells from blood. The gene calls are TRBV7-9 and TRBJ1-1, with D perhaps matching TRBD1 (5 bases). The sequence derives from a man between 18 and 35 years old with type 1 diabetes. The CDR3 DNA reads as TGTGCCAGCAGCTTGCCTCTAAGGGGAGCTTTCTTT. It specifies CASSLPLRGAFF.